This entry lists 30 T cell receptor beta chains sequenced from one sample in a study of T cells in Graves' hyperthyroidism and ophthalmopathy. Amplification of TCR beta CDR3 regions used RNA as the template. A first-round RT-PCR of the TCR CDR3 used the HTBI primer set. TCRdb processed the multiplex PCR reads anew with MiXCR; each CDR3 protein has one entry. The data hold approximately 400,000 distinct CDR3 sequences, with about 14% observed a single time. Sequencing was done on a sample of blood. The origin of the receptors is a young woman with Graves' ophthalmopathy.

This clonotype was seen ten or more times. This chain connects TRBV5-8 to TRBJ2-1; 16 bases agree with TRBD2. The CDR3 extends over 14 amino acids. With V trimmed by 8 bases and J by 5 bases, 1 base remained unmatched. Germline V gene data show CDR1 as SGHTS and CDR2 as YDEGEE. DNA of the CDR3: TGTGCCAGTGGGACTAGCGGGGGGGACAATGAGCAGTTCTTC. It is translated as CASGTSGGDNEQFF.

This clonotype was detected many times. The chain joins TRBV6-1 to TRBJ2-7, with 8 bases lining up with TRBD1. V lost 2 bases and J lost 6; bases outside the gene matches: 6. CDR1 and CDR2 from the germline V gene are MNHNS and SASEGT. CDR3 length: 14 residues. The CDR3 protein is CASSEIGQGGEQYF. Here the CDR3 DNA reads TGTGCCAGCAGTGAAATCGGACAGGGTGGCGAGCAGTACTTC.

The J gene is TRBJ1-2, the V gene TRBV7-9; a weak D match, TRBD1 (5 bases). The germline V and J ends were trimmed by 2 bases and 1 base, with 23 bases remaining between them. CDR1 is SEHNR, CDR2 FQNEAQ, per germline (reference sequence). This CDR3 comprises 19 residues. The CDR3 DNA reads TGTGCCAGCAGCTTACCCGAAGGGACCCTTCTAAAGTTTAACTATGGCTACACCTTC. As protein: CASSLPEGTLLKFNYGYTF.

This clonotype was recorded at least ten times. The CDR3, as DNA: TGTGCCAGCAAAATTAACAGGGCTGGAAACACCATATATTTT. Translating it yields CASKINRAGNTIYF. V usage is TRBV12-3 or TRBV12-4 and J usage is TRBJ1-3, with D perhaps TRBD1 (6 bases). This CDR3 is 14 amino acids long. Trimming took off 7 bases at V and 2 bases at J, with 12 bases between the two ends.

This clonotype showed up many times. The chain uses TRBV28 and TRBJ2-7; 7 positions agree with TRBD1. With V trimmed by 8 bases and J by 7 bases, 5 bases remained unmatched. This CDR3 is 11 amino acids long. Germline values: CDR1 MDHEN, CDR2 SYDVKM. The DNA for the CDR3 is TGTGCCAGCTCTAGGGGGCGAGAGCAGTACTTC. Translation gives CASSRGREQYF.

The sample holds many counts of this clonotype. The chain recombines TRBV20-1 with TRBJ1-1; 10 nucleotides match TRBD1. This CDR3 spans 12 amino acids. From germline, CDR1 is DFQATT and CDR2 SNEGSKA (reference sequence). V was pared by 5 bases and J by 3 bases, with 0 bases of the junction left unmatched. CDR3 nucleotides: TGCAGTGCTGGGACAGGGGACACTGAAGCTTTCTTT. Its translation: CSAGTGDTEAFF.

This clonotype was seen at least ten times. The chain employs TRBV11-3 and TRBJ1-6, with D uncertain. CDR1 SGHNT and CDR2 YENEEA come from the germline V gene. This CDR3 is built from 13 residues. V gave up 5 bases and J gave up 6 bases, with 8 bases separating them. CDR3 loop: CASSLSPNSPLHF. DNA for the CDR3: TGTGCCAGCAGCCTATCGCCTAATTCACCCCTCCACTTT.

The sample holds many counts of this clonotype. CDR3 amino acids: CASSEVRGAQYF. CDR3 coding DNA: TGTGCCAGCAGTGAAGTCCGAGGTGCGCAGTACTTC. The chain is built from TRBV6-1 and TRBJ2-7; D remains unclear. Germline CDR1 is MNHNS and CDR2 is SASEGT. The CDR3 runs 12 residues. The ends were cut back, 1 base at V and 9 bases at J, with 10 bases in the middle.

This clonotype was observed at least ten times. This chain links TRBV12-3 or TRBV12-4 with TRBJ2-1; 8 bases are a match to TRBD2. This CDR3 is built from 18 residues. The junction had 19 bases not matched to a gene; V was cut back by 5 bases and J by 7 bases. The CDR3 reads CASSPSFAGGPLWNEQFF. The DNA of the CDR3 is TGTGCCAGCAGTCCGAGCTTTGCGGGGGGACCCCTTTGGAATGAGCAGTTCTTC.

The chain recombines TRBV20-1 with TRBJ2-4, with 9 positions matching TRBD2. The CDR3 is made up of 15 amino acids. V shed 5 bases, J shed 8 bases, and the junction held 13 bases outside the gene matches. CDR1 DFQATT and CDR2 SNEGSKA come from the germline V gene (reference sequence). CDR3 coding DNA: TGCAGTGCTTTTCCCTCAGCGGGGGGAGAGTACATTCAGTACTTC. Encoded protein: CSAFPSAGGEYIQYF.

The chain is built from TRBV15 and TRBJ1-3; 7 bases are shared with TRBD1. The germline CDR1 and CDR2 sequences are LNHNV and YYDKDF (reference sequence). The CDR3 has 15 amino acids. V lost 1 base, J lost 4 bases, and 4 bases stayed unmatched. CDR3 nucleotides: TGTGCCACCAGCAGAGGACAGGGCGCGGGAAACACCATATATTTT. This sequence encodes CATSRGQGAGNTIYF.

This clonotype was observed at least ten times. The chain has TRBV12-3 or TRBV12-4 and TRBJ2-3; 7 bases fit TRBD2. This CDR3 contains 16 residues. V shed 5 bases, J shed 11 bases, and the junction held 19 bases outside the gene matches. In nucleotides, the CDR3 is TGTGCCAGCAGTGATCGGACTAGAGCCACTTTTTGGGGGCAGTATTTT. Amino acids: CASSDRTRATFWGQYF.

This clonotype was picked up many times. In nucleotides, the CDR3 is TGTGCCAGCAGTGATGTCAGGGGGTCGTTCAATCAGCCCCAGCATTTT. Translated: CASSDVRGSFNQPQHF. The chain recombines TRBV2 with TRBJ1-5, with 7 positions matching TRBD1. V lost 3 bases, J lost 3 bases, and 8 bases stayed unmatched. The CDR3 runs 16 residues. Germline V gene data show CDR1 as SNHLY and CDR2 as FYNNEI. Full variable domain (remainder filled in from reference TRBV2 and TRBJ1-5): EPEVTQTPSHQVTQMGQEVILRCVPISNHLYFYWYRQILGQKVEFLVSFYNNEISEKSEIFDDQFSVERPDGSNFTLKIRSTKLEDSAMYFCASSDVRGSFNQPQHFGDGTRLSIL.

Many counts were recorded for this clonotype. The rearrangement uses TRBV20-1 and TRBJ1-1; TRBD1 aligns across 11 bases. Germline V gene sequence: CDR1 DFQATT, CDR2 SNEGSKA (reference sequence). The length of the CDR3 is 20 residues. With V trimmed by 3 bases and J by 3 bases, 21 bases remained unmatched. The CDR3 is CSASHRDRGWRVRLDTEAFF. The DNA for the CDR3 is TGCAGTGCTAGCCACCGGGACAGGGGGTGGAGGGTTCGGTTGGACACTGAAGCTTTCTTT.

This sequence joins TRBV19 and TRBJ2-1; 8 positions match TRBD1. The germline V gene has CDR1 LNHDA and CDR2 SQIVND (reference sequence). Germline trimming cut 6 bases from V and 6 bases from J; bases unmatched to any gene: 7. The CDR3 length is 14 residues. For the CDR3, the DNA is TGTGCCAGTAGGCCGGGACAGGCCCTCAATGAGCAGTTCTTC. Its translation: CASRPGQALNEQFF. Full variable domain (outside the CDR3, taken from reference TRBV19 and TRBJ2-1): DGGITQSPKYLFRKEGQNVTLSCEQNLNHDAMYWYRQDPGQGLRLIYYSQIVNDFQKGDIAEGYSVSREKKESFPLTVTSAQKNPTAFYLCASRPGQALNEQFFGPGTRLTVL.

The table lists this clonotype with many counts. The chain has TRBV29-1 and TRBJ2-2; 10 nucleotides agree with TRBD2. Unmatched junction bases numbered 4, after V lost 7 bases and J lost 5 bases. Germline loops: CDR1 SQVTM, CDR2 ANQGSEA. The CDR3 is 13 residues long. For the CDR3, the DNA is TGCAGCGGACGGACTAGCGGTACCGGGGAGCTGTTTTTT. Protein product: CSGRTSGTGELFF.

In this sample, this clonotype turned up many times. The rearrangement joins TRBV7-8 to TRBJ2-7; the D gene is possibly TRBD1 (6 bases). Germline CDR1 is SGHVS and CDR2 is FQNEAQ. The CDR3 sequence is 14 residues long. Trimming cost V 2 bases and J 5 bases, with 13 bases left between them. DNA for the CDR3: TGTGCCAGCAGCTTATTGGGGGCGCACGACGAGCAGTACTTC. This gives the protein CASSLLGAHDEQYF.

At least ten counts were recorded for this clonotype. The chain recombines TRBV10-3 with TRBJ2-7, with TRBD2 matching over 8 bases. This CDR3 region has 18 residues. V was clipped by 5 bases and J by 0 bases; unmatched bases: 15. Germline CDR1 and CDR2: ENHRY and SYGVKD. The CDR3 is CAISSVPGLVESSYEQYF. DNA of the CDR3: TGTGCCATCAGTTCTGTACCGGGACTAGTGGAAAGCTCCTACGAGCAGTACTTC.

This clonotype appeared a few times. V gene TRBV4-2 combines with J gene TRBJ2-2, with D possibly being TRBD2 (6 bases). The CDR3 runs 13 residues. Per the germline V gene, CDR1 is LGHNA and CDR2 is YNFKEQ. V shed 3 bases and J shed 6 bases, with 8 bases lying between them. The DNA of the CDR3 is TGTGCCAGCAGCCAGGGGGAGGCCGGGGAGCTGTTTTTT. It is translated as CASSQGEAGELFF.

This clonotype was seen at least ten times. The genes are TRBV9 and TRBJ2-3; 7 nucleotides line up with TRBD1. Per the germline V gene, CDR1 is SGDLS and CDR2 is YYNGEE. The V segment lost 2 bases and the J segment 3 bases; nucleotides outside the gene matches: 6. There are 15 residues in the CDR3. The CDR3 protein is CASSVYDRETDTQYF. CDR3 nucleotide sequence: TGTGCCAGCAGCGTTTACGACAGGGAAACAGATACGCAGTATTTT.

In this sample, this clonotype turned up many times. The chain recombines TRBV14 with TRBJ2-1; TRBD2 might be the D (7 bases). V lost 4 bases to trimming and J lost 8 bases, with 15 bases between them. Germline lookup yields CDR1 SGHDN and CDR2 FVKESK. This CDR3 is built from 14 residues. CDR3 in amino acids: CASSRRGGVDEQFF. In DNA form, the CDR3 reads TGTGCCAGCAGCCGCCGAGGGGGGGTCGATGAGCAGTTCTTC.

This clonotype has ten or more counts. V gene TRBV3-1 combines with J gene TRBJ2-1, with D possibly matching TRBD2 (5 bases). The CDR3 consists of 14 residues. CDR1 is LGHDT and CDR2 is YNNKEL in the germline V gene (reference sequence). V lost 0 bases and J lost 9, with 12 bases in between. The DNA of the CDR3 is TGTGCCAGCAGCCAAGAAGGGCGGGTTCGTGAGCAGTTCTTC. Encoded protein: CASSQEGRVREQFF.

This clonotype was seen a few times. The gene calls are TRBV9 and TRBJ2-1; the match to TRBD2 covers 12 bases. This CDR3 is 18 amino acids long. J was trimmed by 8 bases and V by 1 base; bases with no gene match: 13. Germline loops: CDR1 SGDLS, CDR2 YYNGEE. CDR3 protein: CASSVQTSGGLLSDEQFF. The DNA for the CDR3 is TGTGCCAGCAGCGTACAGACTAGCGGGGGCCTACTGTCGGATGAGCAGTTCTTC.

In its sample, this clonotype was seen many times. This chain links TRBV20-1 with TRBJ2-7; D is possibly TRBD1 or TRBD2 (5 bases each). The V and J ends lost 0 bases and 0 bases respectively, with 9 bases between them. Germline V gene data show CDR1 as DFQATT and CDR2 as SNEGSKA (reference sequence). The CDR3 sequence is 14 residues long. CDR3: CSARDPGTSYEQYF. CDR3 nucleotide sequence: TGCAGTGCTAGAGACCCCGGGACCTCCTACGAGCAGTACTTC.

In its sample, this clonotype was seen many times. This chain uses TRBV2 with TRBJ1-4; TRBD1 is a possible D gene (6 bases). The CDR3 runs to 13 residues. V was cut by 8 bases and J by 3 bases, with 10 bases left in between. Germline values: CDR1 SNHLY, CDR2 FYNNEI. The CDR3 DNA follows: TGTGCCAGCCAGGGGACGGCTAATGAAAAACTGTTTTTT. This encodes CASQGTANEKLFF. The whole variable domain, filled in from reference TRBV2 and TRBJ1-4, reads EPEVTQTPSHQVTQMGQEVILRCVPISNHLYFYWYRQILGQKVEFLVSFYNNEISEKSEIFDDQFSVERPDGSNFTLKIRSTKLEDSAMYFCASQGTANEKLFFGSGTQLSVL.

At least ten counts were recorded for this clonotype. V is TRBV6-4 and J is TRBJ2-3, with 8 nucleotides matching TRBD2. The CDR3 spans 14 residues. V lost 3 bases and J lost 2; bases outside the gene matches: 1. Germline V gene sequence: CDR1 MRHNA, CDR2 SNTAGT. The CDR3 DNA is TGTGCCAGCAGTGAGCGGGGGGCCACAGATACGCAGTATTTT. Translated, it gives CASSERGATDTQYF.

This clonotype has a count of ten or more. The chain combines TRBV11-1 with TRBJ1-1, with D possibly matching TRBD1 (6 bases). This CDR3 is built from 13 residues. With 3 bases removed from V and 4 bases from J, the gap between germline ends came to 9 bases. From germline, CDR1 is SGHAT and CDR2 FQDESV (reference sequence). The CDR3, as DNA: TGTGCCAGCAGCTTCCAGGGGCCCACTGAAGCTTTCTTT. Translation: CASSFQGPTEAFF.

This clonotype was detected ten times or more. The CDR3 DNA reads as TGTGCCAGCAGTCCTATAATTTGGCGGGGGACTTACAATGAGCAGTTCTTC. Encoded protein: CASSPIIWRGTYNEQFF. V and J are TRBV28 and TRBJ2-1, with 7 bases fitting TRBD2. Germline V gives CDR1 MDHEN, CDR2 SYDVKM. The trim removed 5 bases at V and 4 bases at J, leaving 14 bases unmatched. The CDR3 extends over 17 amino acids.

This clonotype was seen at least ten times. In DNA, the CDR3 is TGCAGTGCTACCACGCAGGGCCGGGGACCCTACAATGAGCAGTTCTTC. The encoded protein is CSATTQGRGPYNEQFF. This chain uses TRBV20-1 with TRBJ2-1; D may be TRBD1 or TRBD2 (5 bases each). The CDR3 sequence is 16 residues long. Deletions cut 4 bases from V and 2 bases from J, with 18 bases between. Germline V gives CDR1 DFQATT, CDR2 SNEGSKA (reference sequence).

Many counts were recorded for this clonotype. The chain recombines TRBV7-2 with TRBJ2-3; 7 bases align to TRBD1. Germline V gene data show CDR1 as SGHTA and CDR2 as FQGNSA. With V trimmed by 6 bases and J by 2 bases, 5 bases remained unmatched. The CDR3 runs to 14 residues. This CDR3 reads CASRRTGPTDTQYF. The CDR3 DNA sequence: TGTGCCAGCAGACGGACAGGTCCCACAGATACGCAGTATTTT.